The 4 T cell receptor beta chains in this list originate from one sample, sequenced in a study of shared T cell receptors in the human thymus. Data came from immunoSEQ multiplex PCR; TCRdb stores just in-frame clones and leaves some out. This table holds 550,000 to 800,000 clones, approximately 85% found once. These same data were also listed under a study on human thymus T cells.

The specimen was thymocytes. These receptors were collected from a girl under three years old with a congenital heart defect.

The gene calls are TRBV7-2 and TRBJ1-2; D uncertain. V lost 3 bases, J lost 2 bases, and 19 bases lay in between. This CDR3 is 17 amino acids long. The germline CDR1 and CDR2 sequences are SGHTA and FQGNSA. The CDR3 coding sequence is TGTGCCAGCAGCTTGGGAGCCCCTTCGGCAGCCAACTATGGCTACACCTTC. This gives the protein CASSLGAPSAANYGYTF.

This clone was observed a few times. The genes are TRBV28 and TRBJ2-7; TRBD2 aligns across 12 bases. CDR3 length: 18 amino acids. Germline V gene data show CDR1 as MDHEN and CDR2 as SYDVKM. V lost 3 bases and J lost 4; bases outside the gene matches: 13. Here the CDR3 reads CASSFAILAGGHGYEQYF. The CDR3 region has the DNA TGTGCCAGCAGTTTCGCCATTCTAGCGGGGGGGCACGGGTACGAGCAGTACTTC.

This rearrangement joins TRBV6-1 to TRBJ1-2; D ambiguous. The ends were cut back, 6 bases at V and 1 base at J, with 12 bases in the middle. The CDR3 sequence is 14 residues long. The V gene's germline CDR1 is MNHNS and CDR2 SASEGT. In nucleotides, the CDR3 is TGTGCCAGCAGGGGCCGTTTTTTTAACTATGGCTACACCTTC. Translated, it gives CASRGRFFNYGYTF.

V usage is TRBV6-1 and J usage is TRBJ1-2; D gene unclear. V lost 3 bases and J 4 bases, leaving 12 bases between the germline ends. Germline V gene lookup returns CDR1 MNHNS and CDR2 SASEGT. This CDR3 contains 14 residues. CDR3 sequence reads: CASSDGGPRYGYTF. The CDR3 DNA reads as TGTGCCAGCAGTGACGGAGGGCCTCGCTATGGCTACACCTTC.